The sequence of this TCR beta chain was determined in a study of beta chain features in type 1 diabetes. Study background: Cell yields, age and gender were similar between patients and healthy donors. Study-wide points: For Type 1 diabetes patients, all four CD4+ subsets carried TCRB CDR3s that were moderately but significantly shorter. VDJ junctions sequenced from type 1 diabetes patients showed fewer insertions and more deletions.

Concerning this clone: Its antigen remains unknown.

The CDR3 is 13 residues long. Germline V CDR1 and CDR2: MNHEY, SVGAGI. Trimming took 6 bases from V and 1 from J, leaving 8 bases between them. Reverse transcribing all isolated RNA meant expressed TCRB transcripts were sequenced. The study sequenced naive, central memory and regulatory T cell samples to an average of roughly 4 million reads. Method: immunoSEQ multiplex PCR; TCRdb's copy keeps in-frame clones and lacks some. The repertoire consists of under 300,000 clones, with about a fifth occurring once and the leading ten covering 0.028%. This receptor was taken from a woman aged 35 to 49 with type 1 diabetes. Sequenced material: naive CD4+ T cells from blood. This rearrangement joins TRBV6-5 to TRBJ2-3; perhaps TRBD1 as D (5 bases). The CDR3 DNA follows: TGTGCCAGCAGATTACAGGGCACAGATACGCAGTATTTT. It yields the protein CASRLQGTDTQYF.